This record looks at one TCR beta chain sequence and its context. The data are from a study of blood T cell repertoires in COVID-19. About the research overall: COVID-19 samples, acute and convalescent, were from the United States, Italy and Spain. PBMCs, B-cell-depleted T cells, or T cells provided the cDNA or gDNA that made up the material.

V lost 4 bases and J lost 4; bases outside the gene matches: 8. There are 15 residues in the CDR3. Germline V lookup: CDR1 LGHDT, CDR2 YNNKEL (reference sequence). Original processing notes: Amplified reference gene primers provided the basis for estimating nucleated cell counts. Sequencing used immunoSEQ multiplex PCR; TCRdb keeps in-frame clones, though not all of them. Clone size and V and J calls were adopted from that table, with D and trimming inferred from the DNA. The sample lists some 45,000 clones, 80% seen once, with about 20% in the top ten. This clonotype was sampled from a man aged 70 or older with acute or convalescent COVID-19. The rearrangement links TRBV3-1 (or the pseudogene TRBV3-2) to TRBJ1-1; 8 bases align to TRBD1. Sequencing was done on a sample of peripheral blood. The CDR3 protein is CASSRQGRGGTEAFF. CDR3 coding DNA: TGTGCCAGCAGCCGACAGGGGAGAGGGGGCACTGAAGCTTTCTTT.